The sequence of this T cell receptor beta chain was determined in a study of sequential checkpoint blockade in melanoma (dated by TCRdb to the late 2010s). Context from the whole study: Patients were randomized 1:1 to first-line nivolumab followed by ipilimumab (arm A) or ipilimumab followed by nivolumab (arm B). Maintenance nivolumab came after both trial sequences.

This clone occurred once. It lacks a known antigen. Qualities for individual bases were not recorded, and no much larger clone is one base off. What the treatment or condition label conveys for this sample: randomized to nivolumab then ipilimumab (arm A) or the reverse (arm B). Prior DNA-damaging chemotherapy had not been received by any trial patient. On a FACS Aria II flow cytometer, live CD3+CD8+ cells that were negative for CD19 and CD56 were sorted from thawed PBMCs. The samples were obtained from melanoma patients enrolled in CheckMate 064, an open-label, randomized phase II trial testing sequential checkpoint blockade. Peripheral blood mononuclear cells were collected by leukapheresis, purified using Ficoll-Paque, and frozen in human serum containing approximately 9.1% DMSO. Purity of sorted blood CD3+CD8+ cells was verified at >98% immediately after sorting, followed by DNA extraction. TCRbeta CDR3 regions were immunosequenced from genomic DNA with the immunoSEQ Assay. Before high-throughput sequencing, the genomic DNA was amplified using bias-controlled multiplex PCR. The study's own analysis went as follows. To quantify the absolute abundance of each unique TCRbeta CDR3 region, the sequences were collapsed and filtered. Clonality, defined as 1 minus Pielou's evenness, was calculated using only productive rearrangements. A previously published method was used to identify clones with significantly greater frequencies in on-treatment samples than in baseline samples. Drawn from immuneACCESS, this table holds only the in-frame rearrangements with V and J called that TCRdb kept. Clones are partly lost; checked studies trace under half to an unresolved V gene and leave the rest unexplained. V, J and clone size are those of that table, while D and trimming were read from the DNA. The sample yields over 6,500 clones; 60% were counted once. The ten largest clones add up to approximately 8.2% of the sample.

From the germline V gene (reference sequence), CDR1 is MNHEY and CDR2 is SMNVEV. From the cysteine through the phenylalanine, the CDR3 covers 14 amino acids. The sequence is cut down to CDR3 DNA, 42 bases in frame from base 1. V and J lose 5 bases and 11 bases, and a span of 21 bases separates them. Study-wide conclusions, independent of this receptor: The model for predicting response that combines TCR metrics with mutation burden needs to be validated in larger, independent patient cohorts.

The source material was CD8+ T cells sorted from blood (inferred from file names), sampled from a patient given nivolumab and ipilimumab in sequence. The sequence is built from TRBV27 and TRBJ1-1; TRBD1 is a weak D gene call, 6 bases matching. The receptor was isolated from a human donor with melanoma. Read as DNA, the sequence is TGTGCCAGCAGTACCCAAGCGCGGGGGCGTAGGGCTTTCTTT. It is translated as CASSTQARGRRAFF.